Below are 10 T cell receptor beta chains sequenced from a single sample in a study of beta chain features in type 1 diabetes. General study points: Significant though moderate, a shortening of TCRB CDR3s appeared in all four CD4+ subsets of Type 1 diabetes patients.

cDNA synthesis used the whole RNA isolate, giving expressed TCRB sequences. Method: immunoSEQ multiplex PCR; TCRdb's copy keeps in-frame clones and lacks some. The repertoire includes more than 95,000 clones, roughly 17% of them detected once, and 2.6% sits in the top ten. These receptors are not linked to any known antigen. Sample: central memory CD4+ T cells from blood. The receptor source for this set is a man aged 18 to 29 with type 1 diabetes.

The chain has TRBV5-6 and TRBJ2-3; D gene uncertain. The V gene's germline CDR1 is SGHDT and CDR2 YYEEEE. Trimming removed 2 bases from V and 2 bases from J, with 9 bases in between. This CDR3 comprises 14 residues. The CDR3 DNA is TGTGCCAGCAGCTTTGTGGCAGACACAGATACGCAGTATTTT. Translation: CASSFVADTDTQYF.

Ten or more counts support this clone. The J gene is TRBJ2-5, the V gene TRBV9; 10 bases align to TRBD1. CDR1 is SGDLS, CDR2 YYNGEE, per germline. The CDR3 totals 16 residues. With 0 bases clipped from V and 5 bases from J, the junction kept 7 bases outside the gene matches. As DNA, the CDR3 is TGTGCCAGCAGCGTAGCGACAGGGGGCAGCGGGGAGACCCAGTACTTC. It specifies CASSVATGGSGETQYF.

This clone was picked up a small number of times. The chain has TRBV4-1 and TRBJ2-5, with TRBD2 matching 8 bases. The J call is in doubt because the DNA end fits TRBJ2-7 better. Germline lookup yields CDR1 MGHRA and CDR2 YSYEKL. The CDR3 is made up of 17 amino acids. The CDR3 bases are TGCGCCAGCAGCCAAGGTCTAGCGGGTCCCCGTTCCCACGAGCAGTACTTC. This codes for CASSQGLAGPRSHEQYF.

This clone was seen ten or more times. J is TRBJ1-1 and V is TRBV15, with a weak D call TRBD1 (6 bases). The CDR3 runs to 12 residues. V shed 3 bases and J shed 9 bases, with 11 bases lying between them. Germline values: CDR1 LNHNV, CDR2 YYDKDF (reference sequence). The DNA of the CDR3 is TGTGCCACCAGCAGGGAGGGGGGTCAAGCTTTCTTT. Its translation is CATSREGGQAFF.

V and J are TRBV7-2 and TRBJ1-2; D might be TRBD1 (5 bases). The CDR3 runs to 15 residues. Deletions cut 1 base from V and 0 bases from J, with 9 bases between. Germline V CDR1 and CDR2: SGHTA, FQGNSA. CDR3 nucleotide sequence: TGTGCCAGCAGCTTAGATACAGGATCTAACTATGGCTACACCTTC. Protein product: CASSLDTGSNYGYTF. Full variable domain (rest looked up from reference TRBV7-2 and TRBJ1-2): GAGVSQSPSNKVTEKGKDVELRCDPISGHTALYWYRQSLGQGLEFLIYFQGNSAPDKSGLPSDRFSAERTGGSVSTLTIQRTQQEDSAVYLCASSLDTGSNYGYTFGSGTRLTVV.

CDR3 coding DNA: TGTGCCAGCAGCCCGAGGACAGCCCCGAACACCGGGGAGCTGTTTTTT. It codes for CASSPRTAPNTGELFF. The chain couples TRBV7-6 to TRBJ2-2; a possible D gene is TRBD1 (6 bases). Trimming took 5 bases from V and 0 from J, leaving 13 bases between them. CDR3 length equals 16 residues. Looked up from germline, CDR1 is SGHVS and CDR2 is FNYEAQ.

In this sample, this clone turned up a few times. The rearrangement joins TRBV4-1 to TRBJ2-5; D is unclear. Germline V gives CDR1 MGHRA, CDR2 YSYEKL. The V end lost 6 bases, the J end lost 1 base, and 12 bases lay between the germline ends. This CDR3 spans 14 amino acids. CDR3: CASSLGLLQETQYF. CDR3 in DNA: TGCGCCAGCAGTCTAGGGTTACTCCAAGAGACCCAGTACTTC.

This clone appeared a few times. The gene calls are TRBV29-1 and TRBJ2-5, with 9 bases lining up with TRBD2. Trimming removed 8 bases from V and 7 bases from J; junction bases left unmatched: 14. The CDR3 runs to 14 residues. CDR1 is SQVTM, CDR2 ANQGSEA, per germline. CDR3 amino acids: CSMRLADLLGTQYF. The CDR3 DNA is TGCAGCATGCGACTAGCGGACCTGCTCGGGACCCAGTACTTC.

The V gene is TRBV2, the J gene TRBJ2-1; 7 bases match TRBD2. V was clipped by 7 bases and J by 5 bases; unmatched bases: 8. The CDR3 loop spans 14 amino acids. CDR1 SNHLY and CDR2 FYNNEI come from the germline V gene. CDR3: CASKGTNGNNEQFF. Here the CDR3 DNA reads TGTGCCAGCAAAGGGACTAACGGAAACAATGAGCAGTTCTTC.

The DNA of the CDR3 is TGTGCCAGCAGTTTATCCCGACTCCCGGGGGAGACCCAGTACTTC. This sequence encodes CASSLSRLPGETQYF. V is TRBV27 and J is TRBJ2-5; tentatively, D is TRBD2 (5 bases). V gave up 0 bases and J gave up 5 bases, with 13 bases separating them. The CDR3 has 15 residues. The V gene's germline CDR1 is MNHEY and CDR2 SMNVEV (reference sequence).